The clone carrying this T cell receptor (beta chain) was found a few times. Its antigen remains unidentified. The sequenced template was cDNA made from the entire isolated RNA. Profiling relied on immunoSEQ multiplex PCR, and the TCRdb table lists in-frame clones only, not all of them. Seen here are about 400,000 clones, around an eighth observed once, and the top ten hold 0.008% to 0.011%. The germline V gene has CDR1 SGHRS and CDR2 YFSETQ. The junction had 8 bases not matched to a gene; V was cut back by 4 bases and J by 2 bases. This CDR3 is 15 amino acids long. Via the markers CD45RO/CCR7/CD25/CD127/CD95/CD27, stem cell-like memory, regulatory, central memory and naive CD4+ cells were sorted. This record comes from a study of beta chain features in type 1 diabetes. Overall study results and limits: Shortening of TCRB CDR3s, moderate but significant, appeared in all four CD4+ subsets of Type 1 diabetes patients. The cDNA sequencing approach could over-represent high-TCR-expressing cells. The study found that naive, central memory and Treg TCRB repertoires appeared more similar in patients than in healthy donors. A pattern of fewer insertions and more deletions at VDJ junctions was seen in type 1 diabetes patients.

The chain uses TRBV5-1 and TRBJ2-5; TRBD1 agrees at 7 bases. The clonotype comes from a woman between 18 and 29 years old with type 1 diabetes. Sequenced: naive CD4+ T cells from blood. Written as DNA, the CDR3 is TGCGCCAGCAGCCCCACCCCGGGACAGCAAGAGACCCAGTACTTC. The encoded protein is CASSPTPGQQETQYF.